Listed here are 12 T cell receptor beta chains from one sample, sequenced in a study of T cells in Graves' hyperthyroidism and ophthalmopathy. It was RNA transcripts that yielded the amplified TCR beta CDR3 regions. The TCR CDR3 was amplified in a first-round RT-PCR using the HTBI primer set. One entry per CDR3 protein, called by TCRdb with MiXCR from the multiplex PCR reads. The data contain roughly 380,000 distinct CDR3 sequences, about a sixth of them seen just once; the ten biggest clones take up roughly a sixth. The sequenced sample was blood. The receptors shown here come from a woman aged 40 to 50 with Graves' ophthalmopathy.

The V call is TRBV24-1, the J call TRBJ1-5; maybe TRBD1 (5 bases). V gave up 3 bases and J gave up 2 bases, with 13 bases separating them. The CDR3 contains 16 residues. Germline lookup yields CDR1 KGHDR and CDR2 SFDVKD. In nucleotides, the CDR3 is TGTGCCACCAGTGATGGACACCATGGGGGCAATCAGCCCCAGCATTTT. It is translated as CATSDGHHGGNQPQHF.

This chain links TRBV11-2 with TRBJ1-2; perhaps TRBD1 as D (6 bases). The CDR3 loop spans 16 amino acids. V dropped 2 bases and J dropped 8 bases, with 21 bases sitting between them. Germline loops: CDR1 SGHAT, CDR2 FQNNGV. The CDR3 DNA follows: TGTGCCAGCAGCTTACACAGGGACAAGGGGCTGGGAGGCTACACCTTC. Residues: CASSLHRDKGLGGYTF. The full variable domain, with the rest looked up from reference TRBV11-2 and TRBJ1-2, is EAGVAQSPRYKIIEKRQSVAFWCNPISGHATLYWYQQILGQGPKLLIQFQNNGVVDDSQLPKDRFSAERLKGVDSTLKIQPAKLEDSAVYLCASSLHRDKGLGGYTFGSGTRLTVV.

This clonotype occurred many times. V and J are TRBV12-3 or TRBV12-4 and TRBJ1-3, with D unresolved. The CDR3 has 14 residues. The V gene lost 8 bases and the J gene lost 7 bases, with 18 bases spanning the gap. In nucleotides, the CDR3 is TGTGCCAGCTCTTTGTCAATTCAAGCGAACACCATATATTTT. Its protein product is CASSLSIQANTIYF.

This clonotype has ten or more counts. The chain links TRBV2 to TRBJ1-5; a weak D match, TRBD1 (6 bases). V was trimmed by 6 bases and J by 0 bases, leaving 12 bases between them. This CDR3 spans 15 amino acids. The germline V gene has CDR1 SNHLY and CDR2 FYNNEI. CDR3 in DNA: TGTGCCAGCAGCGCCGACAGGAATAGCAATCAGCCCCAGCATTTT. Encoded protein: CASSADRNSNQPQHF.

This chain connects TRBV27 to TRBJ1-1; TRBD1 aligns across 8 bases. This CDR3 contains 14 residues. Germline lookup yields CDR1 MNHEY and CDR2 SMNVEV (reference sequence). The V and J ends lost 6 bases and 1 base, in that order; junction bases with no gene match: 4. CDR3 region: CASRTTGGNTEAFF. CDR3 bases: TGTGCCAGCAGGACCACAGGGGGGAACACTGAAGCTTTCTTT.

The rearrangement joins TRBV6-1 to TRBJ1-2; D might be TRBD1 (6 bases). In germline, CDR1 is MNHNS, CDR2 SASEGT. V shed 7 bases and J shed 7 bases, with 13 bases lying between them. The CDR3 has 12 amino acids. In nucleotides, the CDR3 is TGTGCCAGCATCTCAGGGGCTAGTGGCTACACCTTC. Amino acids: CASISGASGYTF.

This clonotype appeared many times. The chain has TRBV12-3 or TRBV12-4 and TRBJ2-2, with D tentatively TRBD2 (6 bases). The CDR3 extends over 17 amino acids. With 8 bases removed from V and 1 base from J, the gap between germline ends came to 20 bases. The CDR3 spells CASRNPRDGRNTGELFF. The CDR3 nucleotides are TGTGCCAGCCGTAATCCCCGGGACGGGAGGAACACCGGGGAGCTGTTTTTT.

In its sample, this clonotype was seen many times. CDR3 sequence (DNA): TGTGCCAGCAGACATCTAGCGTTCACCGGGGAGCTGTTTTTT. Its translation: CASRHLAFTGELFF. This chain joins TRBV7-2 and TRBJ2-2, with D maybe TRBD2 (6 bases). Germline V gene data show CDR1 as SGHTA and CDR2 as FQGNSA. This CDR3 region has 14 residues. Trimming shortened V by 6 bases and J by 4 bases, and 12 bases separated the two germline ends. The full variable domain, rest sourced from reference TRBV7-2 and TRBJ2-2, is GAGVSQSPSNKVTEKGKDVELRCDPISGHTALYWYRQSLGQGLEFLIYFQGNSAPDKSGLPSDRFSAERTGGSVSTLTIQRTQQEDSAVYLCASRHLAFTGELFFGEGSRLTVL.

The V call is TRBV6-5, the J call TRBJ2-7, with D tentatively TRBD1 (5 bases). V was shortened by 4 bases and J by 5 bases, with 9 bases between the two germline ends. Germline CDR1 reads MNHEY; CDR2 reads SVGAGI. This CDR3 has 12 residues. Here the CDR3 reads CASSFTGDEQYF. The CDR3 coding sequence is TGTGCCAGCAGTTTCACAGGTGACGAGCAGTACTTC.

CDR3 in DNA: TGTGCCTGGAGTGGTGATAGCGGAACCGGGGAGCTGTTTTTT. It translates to CAWSGDSGTGELFF. The chain carries TRBV30 and TRBJ2-2; a weak D match, TRBD2 (6 bases). The V gene's germline CDR1 is GTSNPN and CDR2 SVGIG (reference sequence). This CDR3 region has 14 residues. The V and J ends lost 1 base and 5 bases respectively, with 11 bases between them. The complete variable domain, with remaining parts taken from reference TRBV30 and TRBJ2-2, reads SQTIHQWPATLVQPVGSPLSLECTVEGTSNPNLYWYRQAAGRGLQLLFYSVGIGQISSEVPQNLSASRPQDRQFILSSKKLLLSDSGFYLCAWSGDSGTGELFFGEGSRLTVL.

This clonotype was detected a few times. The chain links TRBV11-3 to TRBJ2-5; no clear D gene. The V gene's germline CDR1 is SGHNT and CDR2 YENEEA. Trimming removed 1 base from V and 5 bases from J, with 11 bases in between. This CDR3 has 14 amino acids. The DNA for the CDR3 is TGTGCCAGCAGCTTAGCACACCCAAGGGAGACCCAGTACTTC. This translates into CASSLAHPRETQYF.

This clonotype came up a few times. The CDR3 protein is CASSHAVYAEQYF. CDR3 nucleotides: TGTGCCAGCAGCCACGCCGTCTATGCCGAGCAGTACTTC. The gene calls are TRBV14 and TRBJ2-7; no firm D call. V was clipped by 3 bases and J by 6 bases, with 12 bases between them. Germline V gene data show CDR1 as SGHDN and CDR2 as FVKESK. The CDR3 sequence is 13 residues long.